In this sample, the clone carrying this TCR beta chain turned up a few times. RNA transcripts served as the template for amplifying TCR beta CDR3 regions. The study used the HTBI primer set for a first-round RT-PCR of the TCR CDR3. TCRdb re-derived calls from the multiplex PCR reads in MiXCR, one entry per CDR3 protein. This sample yields fewer than 600,000 distinct CDR3 sequences, of which around 13% are seen a single time; around 13% belongs to the top ten. This sample stems from a study of T cells in Graves' hyperthyroidism and ophthalmopathy. The germline CDR1 and CDR2 sequences are SEHNR and FQNEAQ (reference sequence). The CDR3 sequence is 17 residues long. Unmatched junction bases numbered 5, after V lost 5 bases and J lost 0 bases.

Sequenced input: blood. This clonotype was sampled from a woman aged 40 to 50 with Graves' hyperthyroidism. This chain uses TRBV7-9 with TRBJ2-7, with TRBD2 matching over 15 bases. The CDR3 DNA sequence: TGTGCCAGCAGCCCGGGACTAGCGGGAGGCGACTCCTACGAGCAGTACTTC. Translated, it gives CASSPGLAGGDSYEQYF.